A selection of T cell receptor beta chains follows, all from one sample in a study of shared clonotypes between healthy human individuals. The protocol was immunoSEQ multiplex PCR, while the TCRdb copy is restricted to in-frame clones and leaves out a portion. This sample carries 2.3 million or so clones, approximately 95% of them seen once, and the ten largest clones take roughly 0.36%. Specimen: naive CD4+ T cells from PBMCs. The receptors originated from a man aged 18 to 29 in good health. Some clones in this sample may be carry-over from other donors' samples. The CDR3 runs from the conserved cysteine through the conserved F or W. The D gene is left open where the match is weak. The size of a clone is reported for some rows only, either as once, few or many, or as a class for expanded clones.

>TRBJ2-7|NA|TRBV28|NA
CASSLLAPTSEQYF
TGTGCCAGCAGTTTATTGGCACCGACGAGCGAGCAGTACTTC
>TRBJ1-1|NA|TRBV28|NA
CATSRTENTEAFF
TGTGCCACCTCGCGGACAGAGAACACTGAAGCTTTCTTT
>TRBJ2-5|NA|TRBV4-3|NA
CASSQDGGPETQYF
TGCGCCAGCAGCCAAGACGGGGGGCCAGAGACCCAGTACTTC
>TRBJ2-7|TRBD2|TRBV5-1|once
CASSFSGGGNGEQYF
TGCGCCAGCAGCTTTAGCGGGGGCGGGAACGGGGAGCAGTACTTC
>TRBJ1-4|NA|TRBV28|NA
CATTTREWGLREKLFF
TGTGCCACCACGACTCGGGAGTGGGGACTGCGTGAAAAACTGTTTTTT
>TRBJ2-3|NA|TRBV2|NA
CASGAGYTDTQYF
TGTGCCAGCGGTGCGGGCTACACAGATACGCAGTATTTT
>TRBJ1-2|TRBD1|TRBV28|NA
CATRQGGQGNGYTF
TGTGCCACTCGCCAGGGGGGACAGGGGAATGGCTACACCTTC
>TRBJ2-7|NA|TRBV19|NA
CASSQQGHSYEQYF
TGTGCCAGTAGTCAACAGGGCCACTCCTACGAGCAGTACTTC
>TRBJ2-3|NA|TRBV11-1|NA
CASSRVLTSTDTQYF
TGTGCCAGCAGTCGAGTCTTGACTAGCACAGATACGCAGTATTTT
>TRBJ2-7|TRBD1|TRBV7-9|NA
CASSLEDRGSYEQYF
TGTGCCAGCAGCTTAGAGGACAGGGGCTCCTACGAGCAGTACTTC
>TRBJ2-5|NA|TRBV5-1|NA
CASSLGREETQYF
TGCGCCAGCAGCTTGGGGAGGGAAGAGACCCAGTACTTC
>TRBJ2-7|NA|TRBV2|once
CASSGFYPRNYEQYF
TGTGCCAGCAGTGGTTTTTATCCTCGAAACTACGAGCAGTACTTC
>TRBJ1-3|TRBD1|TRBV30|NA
CAWRTETRTGGNTIYF
TGTGCCTGGAGGACGGAAACGCGGACAGGTGGAAACACCATATATTTT
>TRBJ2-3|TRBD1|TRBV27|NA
CASRSQGPAADTQYF
TGTGCCAGCAGGTCACAGGGGCCCGCGGCAGATACGCAGTATTTT
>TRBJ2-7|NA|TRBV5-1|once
CASSFRVSSSYEQYF
TGCGCCAGCAGCTTTAGGGTGTCGAGCTCCTACGAGCAGTACTTC
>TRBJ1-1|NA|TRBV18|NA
CASSPTYTEAFF
TGTGCCAGCTCACCAACCTACACTGAAGCTTTCTTT
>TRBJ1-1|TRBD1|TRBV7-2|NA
CASSPPWDRGGGSEAFF
TGTGCCAGCAGTCCCCCATGGGACAGGGGTGGGGGGAGTGAAGCTTTCTTT
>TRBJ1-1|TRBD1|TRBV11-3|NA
CASSRTGPDTEAFF
TGTGCCAGCAGCCGGACAGGACCGGACACTGAAGCTTTCTTT
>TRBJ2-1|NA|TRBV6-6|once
CASSRGSYNEQFF
TGTGCCAGCAGCCGGGGATCGTACAATGAGCAGTTCTTC
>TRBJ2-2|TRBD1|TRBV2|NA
CALGGDTGELFF
TGTGCATTAGGGGGCGACACCGGGGAGCTGTTTTTT
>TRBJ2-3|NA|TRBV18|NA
CASSETWTDRDTQYF
TGTGCCAGCTCAGAGACGTGGACAGACCGAGATACGCAGTATTTT
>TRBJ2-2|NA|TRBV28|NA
CASSPIAPGVGITGELFF
TGTGCCAGCAGTCCCATAGCCCCCGGGGTAGGGATAACCGGGGAGCTGTTTTTT
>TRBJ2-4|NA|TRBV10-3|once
CAISDSLGRLKNIQYF
TGTGCCATCAGTGATTCGCTGGGACGTCTCAAAAACATTCAGTACTTC
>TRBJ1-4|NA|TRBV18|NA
CASSPLAFYGLRNNEKLFF
TGTGCCAGCTCACCACTCGCCTTTTACGGTTTGCGGAATAATGAAAAACTGTTTTTT
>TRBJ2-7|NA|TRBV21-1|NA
CASSNPGLAASYEQYF
TGTGCCAGCAGCAATCCGGGACTAGCGGCCTCCTACGAGCAGTACTTC
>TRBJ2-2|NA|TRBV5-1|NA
CASSSQQVPGELFF
TGCGCCAGCAGCTCCCAACAGGTGCCCGGGGAGCTGTTTTTT
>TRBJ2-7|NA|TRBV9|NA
CASSVVGGPIHEQYF
TGTGCCAGCAGCGTAGTCGGCGGCCCAATCCACGAGCAGTACTTC
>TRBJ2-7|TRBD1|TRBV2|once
CASSVRGTFFYEQYF
TGTGCCAGCAGCGTCAGGGGGACCTTCTTCTACGAGCAGTACTTC
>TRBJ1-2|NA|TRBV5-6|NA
CASSSVAGRLYGYTF
TGTGCCAGCAGCTCGGTGGCGGGACGTCTCTATGGCTACACCTTC
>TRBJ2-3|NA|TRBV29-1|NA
CSVGLLTDTQYF
TGCAGCGTGGGACTTCTCACAGATACGCAGTATTTT
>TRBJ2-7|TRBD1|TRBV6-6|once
CASSRGQAGYEQYF
TGTGCCAGCAGTCGTGGACAGGCCGGCTACGAGCAGTACTTC
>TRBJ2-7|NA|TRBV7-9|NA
CASSLSASYEQYF
TGTGCCAGCAGTCTATCTGCCTCCTACGAGCAGTACTTC
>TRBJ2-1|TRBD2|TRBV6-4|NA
CASSDHPGGPNEQFF
TGTGCCAGCAGTGACCATCCGGGAGGTCCGAATGAGCAGTTCTTC
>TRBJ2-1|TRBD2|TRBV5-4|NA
CASRGASGSREQFF
TGTGCCAGCAGGGGGGCTAGCGGGAGTCGTGAGCAGTTCTTC
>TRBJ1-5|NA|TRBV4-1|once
CASSQGAAGPINQPQHF
TGCGCCAGCAGCCAAGGTGCGGCAGGGCCTATCAATCAGCCCCAGCATTTT
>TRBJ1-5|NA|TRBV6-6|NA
CASSRGGGQPQHF
TGTGCCAGCAGTCGCGGGGGGGGTCAGCCCCAGCATTTT
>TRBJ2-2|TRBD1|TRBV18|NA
CASSPPETGGLGELFF
TGTGCCAGCTCACCACCGGAGACAGGGGGCCTCGGGGAGCTGTTTTTT
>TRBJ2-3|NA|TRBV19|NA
CASSIIGTDTQYF
TGTGCCAGTAGTATCATAGGCACAGATACGCAGTATTTT
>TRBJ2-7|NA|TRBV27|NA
CASSNYLLYEQYF
TGTGCCAGCAGTAACTACTTACTTTACGAGCAGTACTTC
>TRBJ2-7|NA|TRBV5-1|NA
CASSFLGGYEQYF
TGCGCCAGCAGCTTCCTAGGGGGATACGAGCAGTACTTC
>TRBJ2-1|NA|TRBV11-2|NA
CASSLTRGAPDEQFF
TGTGCCAGCAGCTTAACCCGGGGGGCGCCCGATGAGCAGTTCTTC
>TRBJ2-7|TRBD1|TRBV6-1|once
CASSEHLGQGRASYEQYF
TGTGCCAGCAGTGAACACCTGGGACAGGGGAGGGCCTCCTACGAGCAGTACTTC
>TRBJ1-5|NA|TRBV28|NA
CASSRYRRGNNQPQHF
TGTGCCAGCAGTCGCTATCGAAGGGGCAACAATCAGCCCCAGCATTTT
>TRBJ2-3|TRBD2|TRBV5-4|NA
CASSSAGGYRADTQYF
TGTGCCAGCAGCTCAGCGGGAGGCTATCGGGCAGATACGCAGTATTTT
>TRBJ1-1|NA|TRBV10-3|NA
CAISAGAGKNTEAFF
TGTGCCATCAGTGCTGGGGCGGGTAAGAACACTGAAGCTTTCTTT
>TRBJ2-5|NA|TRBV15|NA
CATSRDRVSSGTQYF
TGTGCCACCAGCAGAGATCGGGTATCTTCTGGGACCCAGTACTTC
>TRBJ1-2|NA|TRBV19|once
CASSIGAGDYGYTF
TGTGCCAGTAGTATAGGCGCCGGTGACTATGGCTACACCTTC
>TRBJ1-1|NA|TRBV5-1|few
CASSVQGNTEAFF
TGCGCCAGCAGCGTACAGGGAAACACTGAAGCTTTCTTT
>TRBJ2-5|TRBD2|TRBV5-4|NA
CASSLAAGVGETQYF
TGTGCCAGCAGCTTGGCAGCGGGAGTAGGAGAGACCCAGTACTTC
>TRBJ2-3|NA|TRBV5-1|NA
CASSLEGFTDTQYF
TGCGCCAGCAGCTTGGAAGGGTTCACAGATACGCAGTATTTT
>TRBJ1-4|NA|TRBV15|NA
CATSGTGLTNEKLFF
TGTGCCACCAGCGGAACAGGGTTGACTAATGAAAAACTGTTTTTT
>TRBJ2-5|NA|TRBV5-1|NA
CASSFGGNSFETQYF
TGCGCCAGCAGCTTCGGAGGCAATTCATTTGAGACCCAGTACTTC
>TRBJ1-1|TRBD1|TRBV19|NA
CASRRTGGTEAFF
TGTGCCAGTAGACGGACAGGGGGCACTGAAGCTTTCTTT
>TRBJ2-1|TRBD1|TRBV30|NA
CAGTWYRGLSEQFF
TGTGCCGGTACCTGGTACAGGGGGCTGAGTGAGCAGTTCTTC